The text below deals with one T cell receptor (beta chain). The data stem from a study of blood T cell repertoires in COVID-19. The overall study: Acute and convalescent COVID-19 specimens originated in the United States, Italy and Spain. From T cells, B-cell-depleted T cells, or PBMCs came the material, which was cDNA or gDNA.

V lost 6 bases, J lost 7 bases, and 6 bases stayed unmatched. Per germline, CDR1 LGHDT and CDR2 YNNKEL (reference sequence). This CDR3 spans 14 amino acids. In the authors' methods: By means of reference gene primer amplification, nucleated cell counts were estimated. Profiled with immunoSEQ multiplex PCR; TCRdb holds only in-frame clones, not every one. V and J calls and clone size are given by that table; D and trimming were obtained from the DNA. This table holds about 210,000 clones, 80% found once. The sequenced sample consisted of peripheral blood. The sequence was obtained from a human donor in a cohort sampled during active COVID-19. J is TRBJ1-4 and V is TRBV3-1 (or the pseudogene TRBV3-2); 9 bases agree with TRBD1. CDR3 sequence (DNA): TGTGCCAGCAGTCTCGGACAGGGGACTGAAAAACTGTTTTTT. Amino acids: CASSLGQGTEKLFF.